A single sample is the source of the 21 T cell receptor beta chains below, sequenced in a study of Graves' ophthalmopathy and Graves' hyperthyroidism. The sequenced template was RNA, covering the TCR beta CDR3 region. First-round RT-PCR with HTBI primers preceded a second-round multiplex PCR. From the multiplex PCR reads, TCRdb called clonotypes with MiXCR, one entry per CDR3 protein. The sample lists around 660,000 distinct CDR3 sequences, about 41% seen once, with over 2.5% in the top ten. Sequenced sample: peripheral blood. The receptors shown here come from an adult man with Graves' ophthalmopathy.

This clonotype was recorded many times. The genes are TRBV7-9 and TRBJ2-7; 8 bases fit TRBD1. J gave up 5 bases and V 1 base, and 10 bases lay outside the gene matches. Germline lookup yields CDR1 SEHNR and CDR2 FQNEAQ (reference sequence). This CDR3 spans 16 amino acids. The DNA of the CDR3 is TGTGCCAGCAGCTTAGGGACAGGGTTTTATGACGACGAGCAGTACTTC. Its protein product is CASSLGTGFYDDEQYF.

The sample holds a few counts of this clonotype. The chain has TRBV10-2 and TRBJ2-7; D remains ambiguous. Germline assignment: CDR1 WSHSY and CDR2 SAAADI. The CDR3 has 15 amino acids. V was trimmed by 2 bases and J by 2 bases, leaving 13 bases between them. CDR3 region: CASSEVGQVPYEQYF. The CDR3 region has the DNA TGCGCCAGCAGTGAGGTAGGGCAGGTCCCCTACGAGCAGTACTTC.

This sequence joins TRBV6-5 and TRBJ1-2; 7 bases map to TRBD1. V lost 7 bases, J lost 4 bases, and 12 bases stayed unmatched. The CDR3 covers 15 residues. Looked up from germline, CDR1 is MNHEY and CDR2 is SVGAGI. The CDR3 is CASTRVTGFIYGYTF. In nucleotides, the CDR3 is TGTGCCAGCACCCGAGTGACAGGGTTTATCTATGGCTACACCTTC.

The chain has TRBV12-3 or TRBV12-4 and TRBJ2-7; D is perhaps TRBD2 (7 bases). Trimming removed 6 bases at V and 3 bases at J, with 18 bases between. The CDR3 runs to 15 residues. CDR3 in DNA: TGTGCCAGCAGCCTGCGGGGGCCTGTCTTCTACGAGCAGTACTTC. Its protein is CASSLRGPVFYEQYF.

On this clonotype itself: Possible read error: a much larger clone is one base away. The chain employs TRBV19 and TRBJ2-2, with D unresolved. The germline V gene has CDR1 LNHDA and CDR2 SQIVND (reference sequence). This CDR3 comprises 13 residues. CDR3 loop: CASRAANTRELFF. Here the CDR3 DNA reads TGTGCCAGCCGAGCCGCGAACACCCGGGAGCTGTTTTTT.

In the case of this clonotype: This may be a read error, as it is one base from a much larger clone. Here the CDR3 omits its conserved ending phenylalanine or tryptophan, so a read error is the likely source. The V gene is TRBV7-9, the J gene TRBJ2-7, with 9 bases that match TRBD1. CDR1 is SEHNR and CDR2 is FQNEAQ in the germline V gene (reference sequence). The CDR3 has 17 residues. The V and J ends lost 1 base and 6 bases, in that order; junction bases with no gene match: 13. The CDR3, as DNA: TGTGCCAGCAGCTTAGTGGGGTGGGGACAGGGAATTCGCGAGCAGTACTCC. Translation: CASSLVGWGQGIREQYS.

The gene calls are TRBV7-6 and TRBJ1-3; a possible D gene is TRBD1 (6 bases). Trimming left V 4 bases short and J 10 bases short, with 14 bases between. Germline CDR1 and CDR2: SGHVS and FNYEAQ. The CDR3 covers 13 residues. CDR3 DNA: TGTGCCAGCAGCTCAAGTCCGGGACAAACCATATATTTT. This translates into CASSSSPGQTIYF.

This clonotype has a count of ten or more. The chain couples TRBV13 to TRBJ1-5; D might be TRBD1 (5 bases). Germline V gives CDR1 PRHDT, CDR2 FYEKMQ (reference sequence). This CDR3 has 12 amino acids. Trimming shortened V by 0 bases and J by 12 bases, and 9 bases separated the two germline ends. CDR3 amino acids: CASSLGGRVQHF. The CDR3 DNA is TGTGCCAGCAGCTTAGGGGGGCGCGTCCAGCATTTT. The entire variable domain, with the rest obtained from reference TRBV13 and TRBJ1-5, is as follows: AAGVIQSPRHLIKEKRETATLKCYPIPRHDTVYWYQQGPGQDPQFLISFYEKMQSDKGSIPDRFSAQQFSDYHSELNMSSLELGDSALYFCASSLGGRVQHFGDGTRLSIL.

This clonotype was seen many times. The V gene is TRBV2, the J gene TRBJ2-6; perhaps TRBD1 as D (5 bases). With 4 bases removed from V and 4 bases from J, the gap between germline ends came to 11 bases. The CDR3 has 15 residues. The germline V gene has CDR1 SNHLY and CDR2 FYNNEI. CDR3 DNA: TGTGCCAGCAGTGCAAGGGGTTTCGGGGCCAACGTCCTGACTTTC. This encodes CASSARGFGANVLTF.

This clonotype was detected only a few times. This chain connects TRBV7-9 to TRBJ2-5; 9 bases match TRBD1. The germline V gene has CDR1 SEHNR and CDR2 FQNEAQ (reference sequence). The CDR3 totals 16 residues. Trimming at V came to 5 bases and at J to 3 bases, leaving 10 bases not matched to a gene. CDR3 DNA: TGTGCCAGCAGCCTACTTGTGGGACAGGGAGAAGAGACCCAGTACTTC. Translating gives CASSLLVGQGEETQYF.

This clonotype has a handful of counts. The genes are TRBV4-1 and TRBJ1-2; no reliable D call. CDR3 length: 14 amino acids. Per the germline V gene, CDR1 is MGHRA and CDR2 is YSYEKL. Trimming pared 2 bases from V and 4 bases from J, leaving 11 bases between. CDR3 residues: CASSQLHGFYGYTF. For the CDR3, the DNA is TGCGCCAGCAGCCAATTACACGGCTTCTATGGCTACACCTTC.

This sequence joins TRBV2 and TRBJ1-2; D unresolved. The J call could be wrong; TRBJ2-7 is a better fit for the DNA end. Looked up from germline, CDR1 is SNHLY and CDR2 is FYNNEI. This CDR3 comprises 13 residues. The CDR3 loop is CASRFFHSYEQYF. The CDR3 DNA reads TGTGCCAGCAGATTTTTCCACTCCTACGAGCAGTACTTC.

CDR3 region: CASSSQGLGGYTF. The DNA for the CDR3 is TGTGCCAGCAGCTCCCAGGGCCTCGGTGGCTACACCTTC. The chain links TRBV7-3 to TRBJ1-2; a possible D gene is TRBD1 (5 bases). V was shortened by 4 bases and J by 7 bases, with 13 bases between the two germline ends. This CDR3 has 13 residues. Per the germline V gene, CDR1 is SGHTA and CDR2 is FQGTGA. The full variable domain, rest sourced from reference TRBV7-3 and TRBJ1-2, is GAGVSQTPSNKVTEKGKYVELRCDPISGHTALYWYRQSLGQGPEFLIYFQGTGAADDSGLPNDRFFAVRPEGSVSTLKIQRTERGDSAVYLCASSSQGLGGYTFGSGTRLTVV.

This clonotype was detected a few times. V gene TRBV6-1 combines with J gene TRBJ2-2; 8 bases agree with TRBD2. The CDR3 consists of 15 residues. With V trimmed by 2 bases and J by 4 bases, 3 bases remained unmatched. The V gene's germline CDR1 is MNHNS and CDR2 SASEGT. Here the CDR3 reads CASSEQAGGTGELFF. CDR3 in DNA: TGTGCCAGCAGTGAACAGGCGGGAGGCACCGGGGAGCTGTTTTTT.

This clonotype was seen repeatedly, ten times or more. The V gene is TRBV15, the J gene TRBJ2-6, with D possibly TRBD2 on 5 matching bases. This CDR3 region has 15 residues. Trimming shortened V by 0 bases and J by 3 bases, and 6 bases separated the two germline ends. Germline values: CDR1 LNHNV, CDR2 YYDKDF (reference sequence). CDR3 in DNA: TGTGCCACCAGCAGAGACGGGGATGGGGCCAACGTCCTGACTTTC. The encoded protein is CATSRDGDGANVLTF.

This clonotype occurred a few times. The chain employs TRBV10-3 and TRBJ2-5; D may be TRBD1 or TRBD2 (6 bases each). The germline V gene encodes CDR1 ENHRY and CDR2 SYGVKD. V was pared by 3 bases and J by 1 base, with 15 bases between. The CDR3 sequence is 16 residues long. DNA of the CDR3: TGTGCCATCAGTGAATCTGTCGGGGGCCTCCAAGAGACCCAGTACTTC. Encoded protein: CAISESVGGLQETQYF.

As regards this clonotype: With a much larger clone just one base away, this may be a read error. The chain joins TRBV12-3 or TRBV12-4 to TRBJ1-3; no definite D call. CDR3 size: 13 residues. The CDR3 DNA follows: TGTGCCAGCAGCCCCAGAAGAGAAAACGCCATATATTTT. Translated, it gives CASSPRRENAIYF.

This clonotype occurred many times. This chain joins TRBV20-1 and TRBJ2-5; 8 bases are shared with TRBD2. Germline lookup yields CDR1 DFQATT and CDR2 SNEGSKA (reference sequence). This CDR3 is built from 11 residues. Written as DNA, the CDR3 is TGCAGCCCACGGGGGGGAGAGACCCAGTACTTC. This sequence encodes CSPRGGETQYF.

This clonotype was recorded at least ten times. J is TRBJ2-7 and V is TRBV6-6; no firm D call. CDR1 is MNHNY, CDR2 SVGAGI, per germline (reference sequence). This CDR3 region has 14 residues. The V and J ends lost 2 bases and 4 bases respectively, with 12 bases between them. CDR3 in DNA: TGTGCCAGCAGTTACGCTGCGATTTCGTACGAGCAGTACTTC. Translating gives CASSYAAISYEQYF.

V usage is TRBV7-2 and J usage is TRBJ1-6, with a tentative D call TRBD1 (6 bases). The CDR3 loop spans 15 amino acids. Germline CDR1 SGHTA, CDR2 FQGNSA. V was cut by 4 bases and J by 5 bases, with 12 bases left in between. CDR3 nucleotides: TGTGCCAGCAGCTCGTCAACAGGGCATAATTCACCCCTCCACTTT. Protein: CASSSSTGHNSPLHF.

This clonotype came up many times. The V gene is TRBV19, the J gene TRBJ1-1; unclear D gene. V lost 3 bases, J lost 4 bases, and 18 bases lay in between. Germline V gene data show CDR1 as LNHDA and CDR2 as SQIVND (reference sequence). CDR3 length: 16 residues. CDR3: CASSMETSSWATEAFF. In DNA, the CDR3 is TGTGCCAGTAGTATGGAAACCTCCTCGTGGGCCACTGAAGCTTTCTTT. The full variable domain, with the rest looked up from reference TRBV19 and TRBJ1-1, is DGGITQSPKYLFRKEGQNVTLSCEQNLNHDAMYWYRQDPGQGLRLIYYSQIVNDFQKGDIAEGYSVSREKKESFPLTVTSAQKNPTAFYLCASSMETSSWATEAFFGQGTRLTVV.